The source of this T cell receptor (beta chain) is a study of metastatic and nonmetastatic thyroid tumors. Across the whole study: Across blood and tumor or nodule tissue, repertoires from malignant and benign thyroid patients were compared with one another.

TCRdb called clones again from the PCR reads with MiXCR. This sample has 9,000 or so clones, with roughly 14% found just once. Germline loops: CDR1 KGHDR, CDR2 SFDVKD. V was shortened by 8 bases and J by 2 bases, with 9 bases between the two germline ends. The CDR3 has 13 residues. Thyroid surgery had not been preceded by any treatment in any patient. Sequencing was performed on blood. V gene TRBV24-1 combines with J gene TRBJ1-5, with D possibly matching TRBD1 (5 bases). The receptor's source is a female donor with papillary thyroid cancer or a benign thyroid nodule (not recorded which). Some clones in this sample may be carry-over from other donors' samples. CDR3 loop: CATNSGRNQPQHF. CDR3 nucleotides: TGTGCCACCAACTCGGGGCGCAATCAGCCCCAGCATTTT.